Detailed here is one TCR beta chain. This sample stems from a study of blood T cell repertoires in COVID-19. Looking at the study overall: Donors in the United States, Italy and Spain gave samples during acute or convalescent COVID-19.

Per the study methods: For nucleated cells, counts were estimated from reference gene primer amplification. Sequencing was performed with immunoSEQ multiplex PCR; in TCRdb, only in-frame clones are kept and a portion is missing. V and J calls and clone size follow that table, whereas D and trimming were derived from the DNA. Of about 150,000 clones in the sample, about three quarters are singletons; the top ten hold under 2%. The CDR3 covers 14 residues. V was trimmed by 3 bases and J by 4 bases, leaving 12 bases between them. In germline, CDR1 is SGDLS, CDR2 YYNGEE. The rearrangement links TRBV9 to TRBJ2-3, with D tentatively TRBD2 (6 bases). The source is a man aged 80 or over with acute or convalescent COVID-19. The sample was peripheral blood. The CDR3 loop is CASSGILAADTQYF. CDR3 in DNA: TGTGCCAGCAGCGGTATACTAGCTGCAGATACGCAGTATTTT.